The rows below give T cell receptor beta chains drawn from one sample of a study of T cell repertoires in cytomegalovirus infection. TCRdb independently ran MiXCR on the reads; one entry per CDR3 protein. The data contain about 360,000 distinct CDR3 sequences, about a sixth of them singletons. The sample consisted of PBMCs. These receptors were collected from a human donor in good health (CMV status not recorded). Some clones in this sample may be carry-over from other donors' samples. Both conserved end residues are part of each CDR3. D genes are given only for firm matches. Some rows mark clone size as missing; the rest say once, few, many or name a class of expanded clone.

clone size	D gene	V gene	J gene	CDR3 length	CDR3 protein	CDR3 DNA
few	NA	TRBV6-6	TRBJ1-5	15	CASTSRGASNQPQHF	TGTGCCAGCACTAGCCGGGGGGCGAGCAATCAGCCCCAGCATTTT
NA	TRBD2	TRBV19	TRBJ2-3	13	CASSRLAGGTQYF	TGTGCCAGTAGTAGACTAGCGGGGGGGACGCAGTATTTT
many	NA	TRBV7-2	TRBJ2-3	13	CASSEMATDTQYF	TGTGCCAGCAGCGAAATGGCCACGGATACGCAGTATTTT
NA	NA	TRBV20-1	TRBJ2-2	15	CSARDYRERNGELFF	TGCAGTGCTAGAGATTACAGGGAGCGGAACGGGGAGCTGTTTTTT
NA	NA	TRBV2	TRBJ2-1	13	CASSELGHGEQFF	TGTGCCAGCAGTGAATTAGGACACGGTGAGCAGTTCTTC
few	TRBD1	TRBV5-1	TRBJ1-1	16	CASSFQPQGANTEAFF	TGCGCCAGCAGCTTTCAACCCCAGGGGGCCAACACTGAAGCTTTCTTT
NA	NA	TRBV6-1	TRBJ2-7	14	CASSEVGGRYEQYF	TGTGCCAGCAGTGAAGTTGGAGGACGCTACGAGCAGTACTTC
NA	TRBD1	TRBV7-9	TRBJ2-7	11	CASRTRDSVYF	TGTGCCAGCAGGACCCGGGACAGTGTGTACTTC
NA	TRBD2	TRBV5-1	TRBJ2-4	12	CASGGSGDIQYF	TGCGCCAGCGGCGGGAGTGGAGACATTCAGTACTTC
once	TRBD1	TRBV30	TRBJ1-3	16	CAWSVRTGFIGNTIYF	TGTGCCTGGAGTGTGAGGACAGGGTTTATTGGAAACACCATATATTTT
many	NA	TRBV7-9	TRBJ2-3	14	CASSFTFSTDTQYF	TGTGCCAGCAGCTTTACTTTTAGCACAGATACGCAGTATTTT
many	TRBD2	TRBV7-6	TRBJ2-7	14	CASSLKSGGYEQYF	TGTGCCAGCAGCTTAAAAAGCGGGGGGTACGAGCAGTACTTC
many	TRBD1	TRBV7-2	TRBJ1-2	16	CASSRSTGTEGDGYTF	TGTGCCAGCAGCAGAAGCACCGGGACAGAAGGAGATGGCTACACCTTC
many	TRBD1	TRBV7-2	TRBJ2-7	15	CASSPSTGGNYEQYF	TGTGCCAGCAGCCCCAGTACAGGGGGGAACTACGAGCAGTACTTC
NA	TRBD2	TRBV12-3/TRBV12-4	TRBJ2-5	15	CASSLEAGARWTQYF	TGTGCCAGCAGTTTAGAAGCGGGGGCACGTTGGACCCAGTACTTC
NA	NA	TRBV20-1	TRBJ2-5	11	CSAVRQETQYF	TGCAGTGCCGTGCGGCAGGAGACCCAGTACTTC
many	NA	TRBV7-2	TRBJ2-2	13	CASTVALTGELFF	TGTGCCAGCACGGTAGCGCTAACCGGGGAGCTGTTTTTT
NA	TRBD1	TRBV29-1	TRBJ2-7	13	CSVLDRNFYEQYF	TGCAGCGTTTTGGACAGGAACTTCTACGAGCAGTACTTC
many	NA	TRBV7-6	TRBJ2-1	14	CASTNDWGTQEQFF	TGTGCCAGCACTAACGATTGGGGGACTCAGGAGCAGTTCTTC
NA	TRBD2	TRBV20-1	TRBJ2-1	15	CSAGRAGGLYNEQFF	TGCAGTGCTGGGAGGGCGGGGGGACTATACAATGAGCAGTTCTTC
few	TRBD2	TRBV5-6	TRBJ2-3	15	CASSYLSGGTDTQYF	TGTGCCAGCAGCTACCTCAGCGGGGGGACAGATACGCAGTATTTT
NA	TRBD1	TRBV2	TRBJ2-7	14	CASSGDRDSYEQYF	TGTGCCAGCAGTGGGGACAGAGACTCCTACGAGCAGTACTTC
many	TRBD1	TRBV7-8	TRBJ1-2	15	CASSFLGQGWYGYTF	TGTGCCAGCAGCTTCCTAGGACAGGGATGGTATGGCTACACCTTC
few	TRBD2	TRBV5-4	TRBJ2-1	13	CASGAGESNEQFF	TGTGCCAGCGGGGCGGGAGAATCCAATGAGCAGTTCTTC
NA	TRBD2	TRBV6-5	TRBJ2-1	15	CASSRGTRGMDEQFF	TGTGCCAGCAGTCGAGGGACTAGGGGGATGGATGAGCAGTTCTTC